The source of this TCR beta chain is a study of neurological immune-mediated disorders. Over 170 million TCR-beta sequences, together covering 15-18 subjects, were produced by every individual sequencing run that was carried out. TCRdb reprocessed the 5' RACE reads with MiXCR, giving one entry per CDR3 protein. The table has some 80,000 distinct CDR3 sequences, approximately 4.6% seen once; the top ten hold around 5.8%. V lost 7 bases, J lost 4 bases, and 11 bases lay in between. This CDR3 comprises 13 residues. CDR1 is MNHEY, CDR2 SVGEGT, per germline. Stated time point: longitudinal time-point 3. Unsorted libraries came from 2 million PBMCs stored at -80 °C.

This chain uses TRBV6-2 or TRBV6-3 with TRBJ1-5, with D perhaps matching TRBD1 (5 bases). This receptor was taken from a woman aged 55-70 years with multiple sclerosis. The source material was PBMCs. CDR3 DNA sequence: TGTGCCAGCATGGTGCAGGGAAATCAGCCCCAGCATTTT. Encoded protein: CASMVQGNQPQHF.